These 23 T cell receptor beta chains share one sample of origin, sequenced in a study of post-analysis software for immune sequencing data. These receptors' antigens are unknown. Points from the study as a whole: Five TRBV segments, including TRBV5-6, TRBV5-1 and TRBV20-1, were more frequent in patients than controls.

Incorporated into the TCR beta cDNA libraries were unique molecular identifiers, which served to reduce PCR and sequencing biases. TCRdb re-called the PCR reads through MiXCR, storing one row per CDR3 protein. The repertoire consists of 750,000 to 950,000 distinct CDR3 sequences, with about 45% occurring once and the leading ten covering over 4.5%. The sequenced sample was blood. The source of these receptors is a girl aged 10 to 17 with multiple sclerosis.

The sample holds one count of this clonotype. V usage is TRBV12-3 or TRBV12-4 and J usage is TRBJ1-1; 7 bases map to TRBD1. The CDR3 length is 13 residues. V trimming: 6 bases; J trimming: 6 bases; junction bases outside the gene matches: 7. The CDR3 DNA is TGTGCCAGCAGAACGGCAGGGGGGGCTGAAGCTTTCTTT. This translates into CASRTAGGAEAFF.

The gene calls are TRBV7-9 and TRBJ2-7, with 7 positions matching TRBD2. The length of the CDR3 is 14 residues. V lost 4 bases to trimming and J lost 5 bases; unmatched junction nucleotides: 8. Germline values: CDR1 SEHNR, CDR2 FQNEAQ (reference sequence). CDR3 loop: CASSSVGRTDEQYF. The CDR3 region has the DNA TGTGCCAGCAGCTCAGTCGGGAGGACCGACGAGCAGTACTTC.

This clonotype was observed a few times. Given a much more abundant clone one base away, this may be a read error. The chain employs TRBV5-1 and TRBJ2-5, with a tentative D call TRBD1 (5 bases). V shed 3 bases and J shed 0 bases, with 9 bases lying between them. CDR1 is SGHRS, CDR2 YFSETQ, per germline. The CDR3 is made up of 14 amino acids. The CDR3 loop is CASSWAGNQETQYF. Here the CDR3 DNA reads TGCGCCAGCAGCTGGGCAGGGAACCAAGAGACCCAGTACTTC. Full variable domain (missing parts from reference TRBV5-1 and TRBJ2-5): KAGVTQTPRYLIKTRGQQVTLSCSPISGHRSVSWYQQTPGQGLQFLFEYFSETQRNKGNFPGRFSGRQFSNSRSEMNVSTLELGDSALYLCASSWAGNQETQYFGPGTRLLVL.

V usage is TRBV18 and J usage is TRBJ1-4, with D perhaps matching TRBD1 (6 bases). V dropped 3 bases and J dropped 4 bases, with 12 bases sitting between them. There are 15 residues in the CDR3. Germline CDR1 reads KGHSH; CDR2 reads LQKENI. The CDR3 is CASSPLGQHNEKLFF. CDR3 coding DNA: TGTGCCAGCTCACCCCTAGGACAGCATAATGAAAAACTGTTTTTT.

This chain links TRBV6-5 with TRBJ1-3; D not resolved. From germline, CDR1 is MNHEY and CDR2 SVGAGI. This CDR3 has 15 amino acids. With 0 bases removed from V and 0 bases from J, the gap between germline ends came to 6 bases. The CDR3 sequence: CASSYSKTSGNTIYF. CDR3 bases: TGTGCCAGCAGTTACTCGAAAACCTCTGGAAACACCATATATTTT.

The chain joins TRBV9 to TRBJ2-5; 15 nucleotides line up with TRBD2. V was clipped by 4 bases and J by 3 bases; unmatched bases: 7. The germline CDR1 and CDR2 sequences are SGDLS and YYNGEE. CDR3 length: 17 amino acids. For the CDR3, the DNA is TGTGCCAGCAGCTTCGGACTAGCGGGAGGGAAAAAAGAGACCCAGTACTTC. The encoded protein is CASSFGLAGGKKETQYF.

The chain carries TRBV20-1 and TRBJ1-1, with 9 nucleotides matching TRBD1. The germline V gene encodes CDR1 DFQATT and CDR2 SNEGSKA (reference sequence). The CDR3 extends over 15 amino acids. In nucleotides, the CDR3 is TGCAGCACTATAGGGACAGGGTTGTGGAACACTGAAGCTTTCTTT. It yields the protein CSTIGTGLWNTEAFF.

The rearrangement links TRBV29-1 to TRBJ2-5; 10 positions agree with TRBD1. The ends lost 1 base at V and 7 bases at J; junction bases unmatched: 9. Germline values: CDR1 SQVTM, CDR2 ANQGSEA. There are 15 residues in the CDR3. CDR3: CSVEGTGTGVATQYF. DNA for the CDR3: TGCAGCGTTGAAGGCACCGGGACAGGGGTTGCGACCCAGTACTTC.

This clonotype was seen only a few times. CDR3 nucleotides: TGTGCCAGCAGCCGAAGCTACAGGGAAGAGACCCAGTACTTC. Amino acid sequence: CASSRSYREETQYF. This chain joins TRBV6-5 and TRBJ2-5; the D gene is possibly TRBD1 (6 bases). Germline V lookup: CDR1 MNHEY, CDR2 SVGAGI. The V end lost 6 bases, the J end lost 3 bases, and 14 bases lay between the germline ends. The CDR3 length is 14 residues.

This clonotype has only a few counts. V usage is TRBV20-1 and J usage is TRBJ2-1, with D tentatively TRBD2 (7 bases). CDR1 and CDR2 (germline): DFQATT, SNEGSKA (reference sequence). Deletions cut 5 bases from V and 5 bases from J, with 22 bases between. The CDR3 is made up of 16 amino acids. CDR3 amino acids: CSAAQPRGGGDNEQFF. The CDR3, as DNA: TGCAGTGCTGCCCAGCCTAGGGGGGGAGGGGACAATGAGCAGTTCTTC.

Comments on this clonotype: One junction end disagrees with the germline gene, perhaps due to a read error. DNA of the CDR3: TGTGCCAGCAGTTTTTCAGGACTAATAGCTAGAGGGGGAGCAGATACGGAGTATTTT. The encoded protein is CASSFSGLIARGGADTEYF. V gene TRBV12-3 or TRBV12-4 combines with J gene TRBJ2-3, with D perhaps being TRBD1 or TRBD2 (6 bases each). This CDR3 region has 19 residues.

This clonotype was recorded many times. The chain is built from TRBV4-3 and TRBJ2-1; D tentatively fits TRBD1 or TRBD2 (5 bases each). Germline assignment: CDR1 LGHNA and CDR2 YSLEER. Deletions cut 0 bases from V and 2 bases from J, with 11 bases between. The CDR3 has 16 residues. The CDR3 coding sequence is TGCGCCAGCAGCCAAGAGGGGGACGGTACCTACAATGAGCAGTTCTTC. Protein product: CASSQEGDGTYNEQFF.

Only a few counts were recorded for this clonotype. This chain uses TRBV6-1 with TRBJ2-5; the D call may be TRBD1 or TRBD2 (5 bases each). The CDR3 extends over 14 amino acids. Germline V CDR1 and CDR2: MNHNS, SASEGT. V was cut by 0 bases and J by 11 bases, with 16 bases left in between. The chain's CDR3 is CASSEAGTSFEQYF. In DNA form, the CDR3 reads TGTGCCAGCAGTGAAGCAGGGACGAGTTTTGAGCAGTACTTC.

The V and J genes are TRBV7-3 and TRBJ2-1; maybe TRBD2 (5 bases). The V gene lost 3 bases and the J gene lost 9 bases, with 12 bases spanning the gap. This CDR3 contains 13 residues. Germline CDR1 SGHTA, CDR2 FQGTGA. CDR3 in amino acids: CASSLFIGGEQFF. The CDR3 DNA sequence: TGTGCCAGCAGCTTGTTCATCGGAGGTGAGCAGTTCTTC.

The rearrangement joins TRBV3-1 to TRBJ2-3, with a possible D match to TRBD2 (6 bases). Germline-derived CDR1 and CDR2 are LGHDT and YNNKEL (reference sequence). The CDR3 contains 14 residues. Trimming removed 3 bases at V and 2 bases at J, with 9 bases between. The CDR3 sequence is CASSHGSNTDTQYF. CDR3 coding DNA: TGTGCCAGCAGCCACGGGAGTAACACAGATACGCAGTATTTT.

The gene calls are TRBV5-1 and TRBJ2-6; D is perhaps TRBD1 (5 bases). CDR1 and CDR2 from the germline V gene are SGHRS and YFSETQ. The CDR3 has 16 amino acids. V lost 2 bases to trimming and J lost 0 bases, with 9 bases between them. This chain's CDR3 is CASSFTGISGANVLTF. The CDR3 coding sequence is TGCGCCAGCAGCTTTACAGGAATCTCTGGGGCCAACGTCCTGACTTTC. The whole variable domain, remainder taken from reference TRBV5-1 and TRBJ2-6, is KAGVTQTPRYLIKTRGQQVTLSCSPISGHRSVSWYQQTPGQGLQFLFEYFSETQRNKGNFPGRFSGRQFSNSRSEMNVSTLELGDSALYLCASSFTGISGANVLTFGAGSRLTVL.

The chain couples TRBV12-3 or TRBV12-4 to TRBJ2-1; the D call may be TRBD1 or TRBD2 (6 bases each). The CDR3 is 15 amino acids. With 2 bases removed from V and 6 bases from J, the gap between germline ends came to 14 bases. The chain's CDR3 is CASSLRGERGNEQFF. In nucleotides, the CDR3 is TGTGCCAGCAGTTTAAGGGGGGAGAGGGGCAATGAGCAGTTCTTC.

This clonotype has only a few counts. The rearrangement links TRBV6-5 to TRBJ1-5, with D possibly being TRBD1 (5 bases). The CDR3 totals 16 residues. Germline CDR1 reads MNHEY; CDR2 reads SVGAGI. V was cut by 4 bases and J by 4 bases, with 17 bases left in between. The CDR3 bases are TGTGCCAGCAGTTCCACGACATGGGGGGGAAATCAGCCCCAGCATTTT. Translating gives CASSSTTWGGNQPQHF.

The chain carries TRBV5-1 and TRBJ2-7; TRBD1 agrees at 7 bases. This CDR3 spans 13 amino acids. Per germline, CDR1 SGHRS and CDR2 YFSETQ. Germline trimming cut 4 bases from V and 5 bases from J; bases unmatched to any gene: 6. The CDR3 coding sequence is TGCGCCAGCAGCCCCACAGGGGTTCACGAGCAGTACTTC. Protein product: CASSPTGVHEQYF.

The V gene is TRBV19, the J gene TRBJ2-1; 11 bases fit TRBD2. Germline lookup yields CDR1 LNHDA and CDR2 SQIVND (reference sequence). The junction had 7 bases not matched to a gene; V was cut back by 9 bases and J by 3 bases. This CDR3 is built from 15 residues. This CDR3 is CASTTSGSFYNEQFF. CDR3 DNA: TGTGCCAGCACAACTAGCGGGAGTTTCTACAATGAGCAGTTCTTC. The variable domain in full, completed from reference TRBV19 and TRBJ2-1, reads DGGITQSPKYLFRKEGQNVTLSCEQNLNHDAMYWYRQDPGQGLRLIYYSQIVNDFQKGDIAEGYSVSREKKESFPLTVTSAQKNPTAFYLCASTTSGSFYNEQFFGPGTRLTVL.

This clonotype occurred a few times. The V gene is TRBV27, the J gene TRBJ2-1, with D perhaps TRBD2 (6 bases). This CDR3 has 14 amino acids. The ends were cut back, 7 bases at V and 2 bases at J, with 12 bases in the middle. Germline CDR1 and CDR2: MNHEY and SMNVEV (reference sequence). CDR3 protein: CASTPGGTYNEQFF. CDR3 sequence (DNA): TGTGCCAGCACCCCCGGGGGAACCTACAATGAGCAGTTCTTC.

The genes are TRBV20-1 and TRBJ1-2, with 7 bases aligning to TRBD1. With V trimmed by 0 bases and J by 8 bases, 15 bases remained unmatched. Germline V gene lookup returns CDR1 DFQATT and CDR2 SNEGSKA (reference sequence). The CDR3 is made up of 16 amino acids. CDR3 region: CSARDQGVGGFSGYTF. DNA of the CDR3: TGCAGTGCTAGAGATCAGGGGGTCGGAGGGTTTAGCGGCTACACCTTC.

This clonotype was detected a few times. The V call is TRBV5-1, the J call TRBJ2-1; 7 nucleotides align to TRBD1. This CDR3 has 15 residues. Trimming at V came to 3 bases and at J to 6 bases, leaving 9 bases not matched to a gene. CDR1 and CDR2 from the germline V gene are SGHRS and YFSETQ. In DNA form, the CDR3 reads TGCGCCAGCAGCTACGACAGGGTGGTGACCAATGAGCAGTTCTTC. Amino acids: CASSYDRVVTNEQFF.